These T cell receptor beta chains were read from a single sample in a study of shared clonotypes between healthy human individuals. Clones were read by immunoSEQ multiplex PCR, and TCRdb kept only the in-frame ones, dropping some. Of 2 million to 2.5 million clones in the sample, 85% to 95% were seen once. Sequencing was performed on naive CD8+ T cells from PBMCs. Every receptor here comes from a man younger than 30 in good health. Some clones in this sample may be carry-over from other donors' samples. Each CDR3 is given without its conserved first and last residue.

V	length	J	CDR3
TRBV9	14	TRBJ2-1	ASSVGGGSSYNEQF
TRBV7-8	15	TRBJ2-1	ASSLGSSGTLNNEQF
TRBV11-2	11	TRBJ2-7	ASTSRGGNEQY
TRBV27	14	TRBJ1-5	ASSSSSGESTQPQH
TRBV7-9	13	TRBJ1-2	ASSPSVGANYGYT
TRBV5-8	11	TRBJ2-1	ASSRGQLSEQF
TRBV7-8	13	TRBJ2-7	ASSIRQGASYEQY
TRBV30	12	TRBJ2-2	AWMWESNTGELF
TRBV5-1	11	TRBJ1-2	ASSQSGGRGYT
TRBV4-3	17	TRBJ2-5	ASSQDLGGTARRQETQY